This T cell receptor beta chain was sequenced for a study of OX40 agonist ivuxolimab in advanced cancers. Profiling relied on immunoSEQ multiplex PCR, and the TCRdb table lists in-frame clones only, not all of them. Among under 200,000 clones listed, 94% were seen once. The sequenced sample was CD4+ or CD8+ T cells sorted from blood, obtained in a trial of the OX40 agonist ivuxolimab. The receptor comes from an adult with an advanced solid tumor such as melanoma, head and neck, liver or kidney cancer.

The CDR3: CASSLDSGAGEQYF. The CDR3 DNA is TGTGCCAGCAGCTTAGATAGTGGGGCGGGTGAGCAGTACTTC. The chain couples TRBV7-3 to TRBJ2-7, with D tentatively TRBD1 or TRBD2 (5 bases each). The CDR3 totals 14 residues. Germline lookup yields CDR1 SGHTA and CDR2 FQGTGA. V was trimmed by 2 bases and J by 7 bases, leaving 15 bases between them.